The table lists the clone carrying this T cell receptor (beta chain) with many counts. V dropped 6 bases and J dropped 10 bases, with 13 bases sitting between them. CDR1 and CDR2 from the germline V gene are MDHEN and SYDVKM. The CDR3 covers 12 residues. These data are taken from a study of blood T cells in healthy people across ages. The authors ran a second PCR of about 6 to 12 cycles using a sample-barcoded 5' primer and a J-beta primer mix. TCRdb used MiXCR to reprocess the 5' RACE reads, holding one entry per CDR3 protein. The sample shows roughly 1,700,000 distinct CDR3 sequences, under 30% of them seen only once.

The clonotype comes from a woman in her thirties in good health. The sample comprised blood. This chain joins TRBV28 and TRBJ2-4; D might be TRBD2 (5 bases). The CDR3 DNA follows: TGTGCCAGCAGAGCGGACGGGTCTATTCAGTACTTC. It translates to CASRADGSIQYF. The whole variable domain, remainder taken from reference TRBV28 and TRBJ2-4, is DVKVTQSSRYLVKRTGEKVFLECVQDMDHENMFWYRQDPGLGLRLIYFSYDVKMKEKGDIPEGYSVSREKKERFSLILESASTNQTSMYLCASRADGSIQYFGAGTRLSVL.